This T cell receptor (beta chain) came from a study of OX40 agonist ivuxolimab in advanced cancers. Study context: Ivuxolimab, an agonist antibody against OX40 (CD134), was given to patients. Patients undergoing dose escalation presented with hepatocellular carcinoma, melanoma, renal cell or head and neck cancer.

Blood got drawn at baseline, again on cycle 4 day 1, and then on cycle 7 day 1. About this clone itself: The antigen is undetermined.

Assay: immunoSEQ multiplex PCR; the TCRdb copy retains only in-frame clones and omits some. Among fewer than 65,000 clones listed, almost 95% were seen once. General study points: The CD4+ and CD8+ T cells in the blood had expanded clonally by week 6 at 0.1 to 3.0 mg/kg.

The TCR comes from an adult with an advanced solid tumor such as melanoma, head and neck, liver or kidney cancer. The sample consisted of CD4+ or CD8+ T cells sorted from blood, taken in a trial of the OX40 agonist ivuxolimab.

CDR3 in amino acids: CASSEGTSGAFSNEQFF. The CDR3 coding sequence is TGTGCCAGCAGTGAAGGGACTAGCGGGGCGTTTTCCAATGAGCAGTTCTTC. The gene calls are TRBV25-1 and TRBJ2-1; TRBD2 aligns across 13 bases. V shed 2 bases, J shed 6 bases, and the junction held 7 bases outside the gene matches. This CDR3 is built from 17 residues. From germline, CDR1 is MGHDK and CDR2 SYGVNS.